This T cell receptor beta chain was recorded in a study of blood T cell repertoires in COVID-19. As originally analysed: The assay estimated nucleated cells by amplifying reference gene primers. Produced via immunoSEQ multiplex PCR; TCRdb's table is partial and in-frame only. Clone size and the V and J calls come from that table; the DNA yielded D and trimming. The sample consists of approximately 230,000 clones, 87% of them appearing once. With 0 bases clipped from V and 3 bases from J, the junction kept 2 bases outside the gene matches. Germline V gives CDR1 SGDLS, CDR2 YYNGEE. The CDR3 runs 15 residues. With regard to this clone: This CDR3 is also generated by other DNA sequences in the sample.

Clinical history as reported by participants underpinned cohort assignment. Sequenced: PBMCs or T cells enriched from blood (not recorded which). The TCR sequence derives from a woman aged 25 to 39 with acute COVID-19. The J gene is TRBJ2-7, the V gene TRBV9, with 11 positions matching TRBD2. The CDR3 region is CASSVGSGGGYEQYF. The CDR3 region has the DNA TGTGCCAGCAGCGTAGGTAGCGGGGGGGGCTACGAGCAGTACTTC.